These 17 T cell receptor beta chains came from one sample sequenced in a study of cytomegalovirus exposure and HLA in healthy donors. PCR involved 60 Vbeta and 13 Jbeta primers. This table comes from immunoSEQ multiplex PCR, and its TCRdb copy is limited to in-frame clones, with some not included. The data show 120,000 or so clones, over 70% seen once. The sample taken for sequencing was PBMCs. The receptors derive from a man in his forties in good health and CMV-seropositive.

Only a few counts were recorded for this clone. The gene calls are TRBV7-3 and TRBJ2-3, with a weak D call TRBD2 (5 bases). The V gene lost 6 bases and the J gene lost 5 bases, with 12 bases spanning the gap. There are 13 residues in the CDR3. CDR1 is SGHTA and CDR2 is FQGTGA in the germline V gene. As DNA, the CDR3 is TGTGCCAGCAGGGATAGTCGGGAAGATACGCAGTATTTT. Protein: CASRDSREDTQYF.

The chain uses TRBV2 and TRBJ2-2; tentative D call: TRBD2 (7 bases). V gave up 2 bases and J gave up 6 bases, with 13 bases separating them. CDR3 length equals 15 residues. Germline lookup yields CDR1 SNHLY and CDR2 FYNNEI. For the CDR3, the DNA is TGTGCCAGCAGTGAATGGGGGGGGGCCCCCGGGGAGCTGTTTTTT. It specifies CASSEWGGAPGELFF.

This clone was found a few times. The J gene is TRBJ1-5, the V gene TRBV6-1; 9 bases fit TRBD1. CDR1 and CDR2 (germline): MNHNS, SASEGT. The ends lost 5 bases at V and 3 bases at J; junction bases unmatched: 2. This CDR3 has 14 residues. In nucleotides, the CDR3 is TGTGCCAGCAGTTGGACAGGGGACAATCAGCCCCAGCATTTT. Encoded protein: CASSWTGDNQPQHF.

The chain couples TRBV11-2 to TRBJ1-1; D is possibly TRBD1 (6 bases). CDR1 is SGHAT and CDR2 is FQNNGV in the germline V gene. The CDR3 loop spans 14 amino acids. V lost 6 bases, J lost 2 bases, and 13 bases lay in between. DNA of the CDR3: TGTGCCAGCAGGTTCCGGGACAAAAACACTGAAGCTTTCTTT. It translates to CASRFRDKNTEAFF.

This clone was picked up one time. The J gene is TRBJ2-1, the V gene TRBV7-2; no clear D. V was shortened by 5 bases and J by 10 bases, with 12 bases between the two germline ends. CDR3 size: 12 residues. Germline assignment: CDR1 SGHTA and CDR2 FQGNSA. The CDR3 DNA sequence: TGTGCCAGCAGCCTGCCTAGTCCCGAGCAGTTCTTC. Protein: CASSLPSPEQFF.

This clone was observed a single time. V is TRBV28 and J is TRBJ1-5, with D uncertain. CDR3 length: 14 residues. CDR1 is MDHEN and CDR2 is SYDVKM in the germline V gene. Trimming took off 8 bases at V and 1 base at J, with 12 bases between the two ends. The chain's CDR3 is CASAQRLSNQPQHF. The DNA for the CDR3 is TGTGCCAGCGCCCAGCGTTTGAGCAATCAGCCCCAGCATTTT.

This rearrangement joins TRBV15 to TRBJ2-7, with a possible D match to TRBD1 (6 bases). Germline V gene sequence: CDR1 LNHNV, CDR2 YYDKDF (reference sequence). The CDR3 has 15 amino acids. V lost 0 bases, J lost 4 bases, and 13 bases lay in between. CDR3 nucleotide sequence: TGTGCCACCAGCAGAGATCGACAGGTACATTACGAGCAGTACTTC. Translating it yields CATSRDRQVHYEQYF.

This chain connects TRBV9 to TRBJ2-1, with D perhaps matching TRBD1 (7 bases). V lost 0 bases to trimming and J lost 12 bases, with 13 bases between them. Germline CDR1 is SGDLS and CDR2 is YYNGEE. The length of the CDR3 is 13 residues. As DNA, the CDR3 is TGTGCCAGCAGCGTAGTAGGGGGGACAGCGCAGTTCTTC. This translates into CASSVVGGTAQFF. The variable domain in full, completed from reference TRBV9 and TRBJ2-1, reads DSGVTQTPKHLITATGQRVTLRCSPRSGDLSVYWYQQSLDQGLQFLIQYYNGEERAKGNILERFSAQQFPDLHSELNLSSLELGDSALYFCASSVVGGTAQFFGPGTRLTVL.

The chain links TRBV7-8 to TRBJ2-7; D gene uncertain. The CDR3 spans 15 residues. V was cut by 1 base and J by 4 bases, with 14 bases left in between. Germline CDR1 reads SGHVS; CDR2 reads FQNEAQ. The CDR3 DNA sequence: TGTGCCAGCAGCTTAGAACGGTTTCCTCCATACGAGCAGTACTTC. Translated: CASSLERFPPYEQYF.

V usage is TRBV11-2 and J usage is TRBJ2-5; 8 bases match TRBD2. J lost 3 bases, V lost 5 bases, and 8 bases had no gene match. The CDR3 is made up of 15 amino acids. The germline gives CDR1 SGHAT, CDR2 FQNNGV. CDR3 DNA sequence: TGTGCCAGCAGCACACCGGGACTAGTGGAAGAGACCCAGTACTTC. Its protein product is CASSTPGLVEETQYF. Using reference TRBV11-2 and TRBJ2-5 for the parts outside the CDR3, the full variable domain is EAGVAQSPRYKIIEKRQSVAFWCNPISGHATLYWYQQILGQGPKLLIQFQNNGVVDDSQLPKDRFSAERLKGVDSTLKIQPAKLEDSAVYLCASSTPGLVEETQYFGPGTRLLVL.

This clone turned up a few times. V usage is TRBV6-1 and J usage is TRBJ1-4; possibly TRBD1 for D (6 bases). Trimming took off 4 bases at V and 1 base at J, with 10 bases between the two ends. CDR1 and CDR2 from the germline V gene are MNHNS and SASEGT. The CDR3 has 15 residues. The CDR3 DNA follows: TGTGCCAGCAGTGCGGAACAGGGAACTAATGAAAAACTGTTTTTT. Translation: CASSAEQGTNEKLFF.

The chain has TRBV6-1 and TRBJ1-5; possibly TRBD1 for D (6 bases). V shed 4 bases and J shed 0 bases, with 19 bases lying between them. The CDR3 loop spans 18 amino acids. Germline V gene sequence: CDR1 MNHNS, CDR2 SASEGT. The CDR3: CASSARPRQANSNQPQHF. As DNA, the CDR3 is TGTGCCAGCAGTGCCCGACCCCGACAGGCTAATAGCAATCAGCCCCAGCATTTT.

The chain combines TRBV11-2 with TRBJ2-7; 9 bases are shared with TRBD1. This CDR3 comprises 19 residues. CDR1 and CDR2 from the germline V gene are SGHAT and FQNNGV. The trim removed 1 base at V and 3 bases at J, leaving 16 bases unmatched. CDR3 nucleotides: TGTGCCAGCAGCTTAGTCCCGGGACAGGGAGCCTACCTCGACTACGAGCAGTACTTC. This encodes CASSLVPGQGAYLDYEQYF.

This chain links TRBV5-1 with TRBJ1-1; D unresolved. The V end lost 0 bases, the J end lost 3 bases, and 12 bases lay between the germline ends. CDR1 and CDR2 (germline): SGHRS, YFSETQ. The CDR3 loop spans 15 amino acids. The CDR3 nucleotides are TGCGCCAGCAGCTTGGTGCGGGCTGGGGACACTGAAGCTTTCTTT. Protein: CASSLVRAGDTEAFF.

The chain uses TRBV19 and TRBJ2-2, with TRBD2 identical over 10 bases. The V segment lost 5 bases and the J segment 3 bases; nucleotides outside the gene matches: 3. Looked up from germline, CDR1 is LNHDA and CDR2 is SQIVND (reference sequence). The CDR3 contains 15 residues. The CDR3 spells CASSRLAGDTGELFF. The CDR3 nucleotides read TGTGCCAGTAGTCGACTAGCGGGTGACACCGGGGAGCTGTTTTTT.

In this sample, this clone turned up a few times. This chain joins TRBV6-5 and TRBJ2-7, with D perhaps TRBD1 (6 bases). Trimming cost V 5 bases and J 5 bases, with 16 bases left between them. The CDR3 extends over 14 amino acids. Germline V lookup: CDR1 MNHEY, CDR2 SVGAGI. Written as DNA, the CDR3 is TGTGCCAGCAGTGACGAGGACAGTACTAACGAGCAGTACTTC. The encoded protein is CASSDEDSTNEQYF.

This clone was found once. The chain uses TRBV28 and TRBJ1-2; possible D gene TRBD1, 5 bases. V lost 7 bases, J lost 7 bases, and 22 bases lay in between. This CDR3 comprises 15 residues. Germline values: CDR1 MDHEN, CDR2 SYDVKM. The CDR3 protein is CASTPVGRGYSGYTF. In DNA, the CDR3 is TGTGCCAGCACCCCGGTGGGCCGGGGGTATAGTGGCTACACCTTC.